This entry features one T cell receptor beta chain sequence. The sample belongs to a study of T cell changes during pregnancy in multiple sclerosis. This CDR3 spans 15 amino acids. Libraries were prepared by immunoSEQ multiplex PCR; TCRdb keeps only in-frame clonotypes and omits some of them. This table holds around 50,000 clones, over 90% found once. The chain joins TRBV21-1 to TRBJ2-3; no DNA check was done on the table's D call, TRBD1. TRBV21-1 is labeled a pseudogene. The source of this sequence is a female donor with multiple sclerosis, enrolled in a pregnancy study. This material consisted of CD8+ T cells from peripheral blood mononuclear cells, taken in the first trimester of pregnancy. CDR3: CASSNLGHRGDTQYF. The DNA of the CDR3 is TGTGCCAGCAGCAACCTCGGCCACAGGGGAGATACGCAGTATTTT.